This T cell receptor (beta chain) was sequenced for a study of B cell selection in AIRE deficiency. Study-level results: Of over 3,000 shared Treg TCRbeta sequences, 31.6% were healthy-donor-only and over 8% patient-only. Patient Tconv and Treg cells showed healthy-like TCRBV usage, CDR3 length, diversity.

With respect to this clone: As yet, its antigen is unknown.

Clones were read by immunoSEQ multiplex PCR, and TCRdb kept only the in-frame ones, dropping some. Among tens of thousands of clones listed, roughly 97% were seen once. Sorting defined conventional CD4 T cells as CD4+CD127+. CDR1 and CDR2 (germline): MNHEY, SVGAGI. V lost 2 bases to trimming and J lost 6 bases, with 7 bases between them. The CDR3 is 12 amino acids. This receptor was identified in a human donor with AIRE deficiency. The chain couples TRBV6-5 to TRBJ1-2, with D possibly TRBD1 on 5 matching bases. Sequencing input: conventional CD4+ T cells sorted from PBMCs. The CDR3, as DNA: TGTGCCAGCAGTTACCAGGGAAATGGCTACACCTTC. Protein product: CASSYQGNGYTF.